The next 30 T cell receptor beta chains were all read from a single sample in a study of T cells after yellow fever vaccination. MiXCR, applied by TCRdb to the 5' RACE reads, yields one record per CDR3 protein. The sample shows 500,000 to 650,000 distinct CDR3 sequences, approximately 13% of them seen only once. The sample consisted of PBMCs, taken on the day of the yellow fever booster vaccination. The receptor set was obtained from a young man who received the YFV17D yellow fever vaccine.

This clonotype showed up just a few times. This chain joins TRBV10-3 and TRBJ2-5, with a possible D match to TRBD2 (6 bases). Per germline, CDR1 ENHRY and CDR2 SYGVKD. This CDR3 is 15 amino acids long. V was cut by 1 base and J by 5 bases, with 14 bases left in between. The CDR3 DNA follows: TGTGCCATCAGTGAGTTCGGAGGGGCCGTGGAGACCCAGTACTTC. As protein: CAISEFGGAVETQYF.

The chain has TRBV18 and TRBJ2-3; unclear D gene. CDR1 and CDR2 (germline): KGHSH, LQKENI. The V gene lost 0 bases and the J gene lost 0 bases, with 7 bases spanning the gap. The CDR3 loop spans 15 amino acids. The CDR3 region has the DNA TGTGCCAGCTCACCACCGAGCAGGAGCACAGATACGCAGTATTTT. Protein sequence: CASSPPSRSTDTQYF.

The table lists this clonotype with a few counts. The rearrangement uses TRBV6-2 or TRBV6-3 and TRBJ2-7; TRBD2 matches 9 bases. Trimming took 4 bases from V and 4 from J; bases not matched to a gene: 17. Germline assignment: CDR1 MNHEY and CDR2 SVGEGT. The CDR3 contains 18 residues. CDR3 in amino acids: CASSSNLLTETSGYEQYF. CDR3 nucleotides: TGTGCCAGCAGTTCCAACCTGCTCACCGAGACTAGCGGATACGAGCAGTACTTC.

The chain joins TRBV7-9 to TRBJ2-7, with 7 bases aligning to TRBD2. The CDR3 is made up of 15 amino acids. J lost 0 bases, V lost 1 base, and 3 bases had no gene match. From germline, CDR1 is SEHNR and CDR2 FQNEAQ (reference sequence). The CDR3 DNA is TGTGCCAGCAGCTTAGGAGCGGGGATCTCCTACGAGCAGTACTTC. Residues: CASSLGAGISYEQYF. The full variable domain, completed using reference TRBV7-9 and TRBJ2-7, is DTGVSQNPRHKITKRGQNVTFRCDPISEHNRLYWYRQTLGQGPEFLTYFQNEAQLEKSRLLSDRFSAERPKGSFSTLEIQRTEQGDSAMYLCASSLGAGISYEQYFGPGTRLTVT.

This chain joins TRBV15 and TRBJ1-3, with D perhaps TRBD1 (5 bases). V was shortened by 5 bases and J by 6 bases, with 17 bases between the two germline ends. The CDR3 contains 15 residues. CDR1 and CDR2 (germline): LNHNV, YYDKDF (reference sequence). DNA of the CDR3: TGTGCCACCAGCTCCAACAGGTTGAGAAAAAACACCATATATTTT. Its translation is CATSSNRLRKNTIYF.

This clonotype was counted only a few times. The chain links TRBV4-2 to TRBJ2-1, with D maybe TRBD1 (5 bases). V lost 1 base and J lost 7, with 14 bases in between. Germline CDR1 is LGHNA and CDR2 is YNFKEQ. The CDR3 length is 15 residues. The CDR3 region is CASSQGGANLNEQFF. For the CDR3, the DNA is TGTGCCAGCAGCCAAGGTGGGGCTAATCTGAATGAGCAGTTCTTC.

This chain joins TRBV27 and TRBJ1-1; D remains unclear. The CDR3 extends over 14 amino acids. Germline CDR1 reads MNHEY; CDR2 reads SMNVEV (reference sequence). V was trimmed by 6 bases and J by 0 bases, leaving 11 bases between them. As DNA, the CDR3 is TGTGCCAGCAGCCGGAGAAAATTGAACACTGAAGCTTTCTTT. This sequence encodes CASSRRKLNTEAFF.

V usage is TRBV11-2 and J usage is TRBJ1-6; 9 bases match TRBD1. The length of the CDR3 is 14 residues. The trim removed 5 bases at V and 9 bases at J, leaving 5 bases unmatched. Germline V gives CDR1 SGHAT, CDR2 FQNNGV. Here the CDR3 DNA reads TGTGCCAGCAGCCTAAACAGGGGGCCTTCACCCCTCCACTTT. Its protein is CASSLNRGPSPLHF.

The chain has TRBV6-2 or TRBV6-3 and TRBJ2-5, with 12 positions matching TRBD2. Germline V CDR1 and CDR2: MNHEY, SVGEGT. V gave up 3 bases and J gave up 6 bases; unmatched junction bases: 5. CDR3 length: 15 residues. The CDR3 sequence: CASSYSTSGGKTQYF. The CDR3 DNA is TGTGCCAGCAGTTATTCCACTAGCGGGGGGAAGACCCAGTACTTC.

This clonotype has only a few counts. V usage is TRBV20-1 and J usage is TRBJ1-1, with D unresolved. The CDR3 contains 13 residues. Germline lookup yields CDR1 DFQATT and CDR2 SNEGSKA (reference sequence). The V end lost 3 bases, the J end lost 4 bases, and 12 bases lay between the germline ends. CDR3 DNA: TGCAGTGCTAGTAGGCGGGTTCCCACTGAAGCTTTCTTT. Translating it yields CSASRRVPTEAFF.

This sequence joins TRBV12-3 or TRBV12-4 and TRBJ2-1; 10 bases fit TRBD2. The trim removed 4 bases at V and 0 bases at J, leaving 9 bases unmatched. The CDR3 runs 18 residues. In nucleotides, the CDR3 is TGTGCCAGCAGTTCCTTCCTTAGCGGGAGGAGCTCCTACAATGAGCAGTTCTTC. Its protein is CASSSFLSGRSSYNEQFF.

This chain uses TRBV29-1 with TRBJ2-1, with 9 bases matching TRBD1. The CDR3 extends over 14 amino acids. The trim removed 7 bases at V and 4 bases at J, leaving 8 bases unmatched. Looked up from germline, CDR1 is SQVTM and CDR2 is ANQGSEA. CDR3 coding DNA: TGCAGCGGTCAAGACAGGGGGAAGTACAATGAGCAGTTCTTC. Its translation: CSGQDRGKYNEQFF.

This clonotype was seen a handful of times. The chain carries TRBV20-1 and TRBJ2-3, with 7 bases aligning to TRBD1. Germline trimming cut 5 bases from V and 5 bases from J; bases unmatched to any gene: 13. This CDR3 comprises 15 residues. The V gene's germline CDR1 is DFQATT and CDR2 SNEGSKA (reference sequence). CDR3 sequence (DNA): TGCAGTGCTGGTAACAGACAGGGAACGGGAGATACGCAGTATTTT. It encodes CSAGNRQGTGDTQYF.

This chain uses TRBV12-3 or TRBV12-4 with TRBJ2-4, with TRBD1 matching 8 bases. This CDR3 has 13 residues. V gave up 3 bases and J gave up 8 bases; unmatched junction bases: 3. The CDR3, as DNA: TGTGCCAGCAGTTTCACAGGGGGAGACATTCAGTACTTC. Protein: CASSFTGGDIQYF.

This clonotype has at least ten counts. This sequence joins TRBV18 and TRBJ1-1; D remains unclear. The germline gives CDR1 KGHSH, CDR2 LQKENI. The V gene lost 2 bases and the J gene lost 4 bases, with 5 bases spanning the gap. This CDR3 spans 12 amino acids. The CDR3 loop reads CASSPGSTEAFF. The CDR3 DNA follows: TGTGCCAGCTCACCAGGCAGCACTGAAGCTTTCTTT.

This chain joins TRBV28 and TRBJ2-4, with 7 nucleotides matching TRBD1. This CDR3 has 14 amino acids. The trim removed 8 bases at V and 1 base at J, leaving 5 bases unmatched. Germline V CDR1 and CDR2: MDHEN, SYDVKM. The DNA of the CDR3 is TGTGCCAGCTCGAAGGGGGCGGCCAAAAACATTCAGTACTTC. Its protein is CASSKGAAKNIQYF.

The genes are TRBV15 and TRBJ2-5, with TRBD1 matching over 8 bases. Germline V gene data show CDR1 as LNHNV and CDR2 as YYDKDF (reference sequence). The CDR3 covers 14 residues. Trimming at V came to 3 bases and at J to 2 bases, leaving 2 bases not matched to a gene. CDR3 amino acids: CATSRGQVQETQYF. In DNA, the CDR3 is TGTGCCACCAGCAGGGGACAGGTGCAAGAGACCCAGTACTTC.

The genes are TRBV5-4 and TRBJ2-5, with 10 bases identical to TRBD1. The CDR3 has 15 amino acids. V was clipped by 4 bases and J by 4 bases; unmatched bases: 7. Germline CDR1 is SGHNT and CDR2 is YYREEE (reference sequence). The CDR3 is CASSAGTGVSETQYF. The CDR3 DNA follows: TGTGCCAGCAGCGCCGGGACAGGGGTCTCAGAGACCCAGTACTTC.

V is TRBV12-3 or TRBV12-4 and J is TRBJ2-2; the match to TRBD1 covers 8 bases. The CDR3 covers 17 residues. Unmatched junction bases numbered 13, after V lost 6 bases and J lost 4 bases. CDR3 region: CASRPPPGQGGTGELFF. In DNA, the CDR3 is TGTGCCAGCAGACCTCCCCCTGGACAGGGAGGCACCGGGGAGCTGTTTTTT.

V gene TRBV9 combines with J gene TRBJ2-1; TRBD1 matches 8 bases. The ends lost 2 bases at V and 2 bases at J; junction bases unmatched: 6. CDR1 SGDLS and CDR2 YYNGEE come from the germline V gene. This CDR3 region has 16 residues. The DNA of the CDR3 is TGTGCCAGCAGCGTCTCTTCAGGGGGCGCCTACAATGAGCAGTTCTTC. Translating gives CASSVSSGGAYNEQFF.

This clonotype turned up a few times. The V call is TRBV6-2 or TRBV6-3, the J call TRBJ2-3; TRBD2 is a possible D gene (5 bases). V shed 6 bases and J shed 3 bases, with 13 bases lying between them. The germline V gene encodes CDR1 MNHEY and CDR2 SVGEGT. The CDR3 length is 14 residues. The CDR3: CASSKGSRTDTQYF. For the CDR3, the DNA is TGTGCCAGCAGCAAAGGGAGCCGGACAGATACGCAGTATTTT.

This chain uses TRBV5-1 with TRBJ2-7; no definite D call. Germline V gene lookup returns CDR1 SGHRS and CDR2 YFSETQ. The V gene lost 4 bases and the J gene lost 7 bases, with 12 bases spanning the gap. This CDR3 has 12 amino acids. The CDR3 DNA reads as TGCGCCAGCAGCCCTTCCCCCATGGAGCAGTACTTC. Encoded protein: CASSPSPMEQYF.

This clonotype was observed a few times. The chain links TRBV3-1 to TRBJ1-3, with no clear D. This CDR3 region has 15 residues. Germline CDR1 and CDR2: LGHDT and YNNKEL (reference sequence). Trimming took off 0 bases at V and 8 bases at J, with 14 bases between the two ends. The CDR3 loop is CASSQDFITMHTIYF. CDR3 bases: TGTGCCAGCAGCCAAGATTTCATCACGATGCACACCATATATTTT.

This clonotype was counted a single time. The chain couples TRBV12-3 or TRBV12-4 to TRBJ2-1; TRBD2 matches at 9 bases. V shed 11 bases and J 1 base; nucleotides not matched to a gene: 18. The CDR3 length is 18 residues. DNA for the CDR3: TGTGCCTTCTGTTTTGCTGCGGGAGGGAGGAGATCCTACAATGAGCAGTTCTTC. This codes for CAFCFAAGGRRSYNEQFF.

This sequence joins TRBV20-1 and TRBJ2-1; no reliable D call. Germline V gives CDR1 DFQATT, CDR2 SNEGSKA (reference sequence). V shed 3 bases and J shed 6 bases, with 12 bases lying between them. This CDR3 is 13 amino acids long. The CDR3 DNA sequence: TGCAGTGCTAGTAAGGCGGCTGCCAATGAGCAGTTCTTC. Protein product: CSASKAAANEQFF.

This clonotype was detected only a few times. This chain links TRBV12-3 or TRBV12-4 with TRBJ2-7; TRBD1 aligns across 10 bases. Trimming removed 3 bases from V and 9 bases from J; junction bases left unmatched: 14. The CDR3 contains 16 residues. The CDR3 is CASSFSRDRGPLRQYF. For the CDR3, the DNA is TGTGCCAGCAGTTTCTCTCGGGACAGGGGACCTCTCAGGCAGTACTTC.

This clonotype was recorded a few times. This chain uses TRBV12-3 or TRBV12-4 with TRBJ2-2; 7 bases align to TRBD2. The ends lost 6 bases at V and 6 bases at J; junction bases unmatched: 4. There are 13 residues in the CDR3. CDR3 sequence: CASRKLASGELFF. The CDR3 DNA reads TGTGCCAGCAGAAAACTAGCGTCCGGGGAGCTGTTTTTT.

The gene calls are TRBV28 and TRBJ1-4; 8 bases agree with TRBD1. This CDR3 comprises 14 residues. Germline V CDR1 and CDR2: MDHEN, SYDVKM. Germline trimming cut 7 bases from V and 4 bases from J; bases unmatched to any gene: 5. CDR3 bases: TGTGCCAGCAAAACAGGGGGAGATAATGAAAAACTGTTTTTT. Residues: CASKTGGDNEKLFF.

This clonotype was picked up a small number of times. V is TRBV5-6 and J is TRBJ2-6; maybe TRBD1 (5 bases). Trimming shortened V by 4 bases and J by 0 bases, and 8 bases separated the two germline ends. CDR1 and CDR2 from the germline V gene are SGHDT and YYEEEE. This CDR3 is built from 15 residues. This CDR3 reads CASSRQPSGANVLTF. The CDR3 DNA sequence: TGTGCCAGCAGCAGACAGCCCTCTGGGGCCAACGTCCTGACTTTC.

V and J are TRBV5-6 and TRBJ1-6; D not resolved. There are 13 residues in the CDR3. CDR1 SGHDT and CDR2 YYEEEE come from the germline V gene. V dropped 5 bases and J dropped 9 bases, with 12 bases sitting between them. The CDR3 is CASSPRSLSPLHF. Written as DNA, the CDR3 is TGTGCCAGCAGTCCCAGAAGCCTTTCACCCCTCCACTTT.